This is a list of T cell receptor beta chains from one sample in a study of human T cells and chemical hapten exposure. TCRdb itself ran the RACE reads through MiXCR, one entry per CDR3 protein. The table includes about 180,000 distinct CDR3 sequences, more than 25% detected once. Sequenced material: whole blood, taken in connection with sensitization to the hapten diphenylcyclopropenone (DPC). These receptors all stem from a woman aged 30 to 39 with alopecia areata. Some clones in this sample may be carry-over from other donors' samples. CDR3s include the opening cysteine and the closing phenylalanine or tryptophan. A D gene is named only where the DNA matches it firmly. Clone size is not always given. Where it is, it says once, few, many or a class for expanded clones.

v_call	j_call	clone_size	d_call	cdr3_nt	cdr3_aa
TRBV28	TRBJ1-2	few	-	TGTGCCAGCCACGAAAACACTGGGCTATTGTATGGCTACACCTTC	CASHENTGLLYGYTF
TRBV20-1	TRBJ1-5	few	-	TGCAGTGCTAGTATTCGCTTAACAGGGAAGCGAGATCAGCCCCAGCATTTT	CSASIRLTGKRDQPQHF
TRBV29-1	TRBJ1-2	few	-	TGCAGCGTTGGGCAGCCCTATGGCTACACCTTC	CSVGQPYGYTF
TRBV5-4	TRBJ2-1	-	TRBD2	TGTGCCAGCAGCACTAGCGGGGTCGTGGGCAATGAGCAGTTCTTC	CASSTSGVVGNEQFF
TRBV28	TRBJ2-1	once	-	TGTGCCACCAACTCCAACAATGAGCAGTTCTTC	CATNSNNEQFF
TRBV2	TRBJ2-3	few	-	TGTGCCAGCAGTGAGGAGGTCTACACCTCGGATACGCAGTATTTT	CASSEEVYTSDTQYF
TRBV24-1	TRBJ2-5	-	TRBD2	TGTGCCACCAGTGATTTTCCGGGGGGCCAAGAGACCCAGTACTTC	CATSDFPGGQETQYF
TRBV9	TRBJ2-3	few	-	TGTGCCAGCAGCGTAGAATGGGGGGGCCCCACAGATACGCAGTATTTT	CASSVEWGGPTDTQYF
TRBV10-3	TRBJ1-2	-	TRBD1	TGTGCCATCAGTGTGGGGACAGGACCGAAACTTGGCTACACCTTC	CAISVGTGPKLGYTF
TRBV30	TRBJ2-6	-	-	TGTGCCTGGAGTTTGAACCCTGGGGCCAACGTCCTGACTTTC	CAWSLNPGANVLTF
TRBV20-1	TRBJ2-3	-	TRBD2	TGCAGTGCTCCCGTAGCGGGGGGTATAGATACGCAGTATTTT	CSAPVAGGIDTQYF
TRBV29-1	TRBJ1-1	few	-	TGCAGCGTCCGTAGAGGGGCCGAGACTGAAGCTTTCTTT	CSVRRGAETEAFF
TRBV7-6	TRBJ2-5	-	-	TGTGCCAGCAGCTTATATGAGTCTGAGACCCAGTACTTC	CASSLYESETQYF
TRBV27	TRBJ1-6	few	-	TGTGCCAGCAGTTGGGGCTCGGGGTTTAATTCACCCCTCCACTTT	CASSWGSGFNSPLHF
TRBV28	TRBJ2-1	few	-	TGTGCCACCTGGCAGGGCGCCTACAATGAGCAGTTCTTC	CATWQGAYNEQFF
TRBV10-3	TRBJ2-3	-	-	TGTGCCATCAGTGAGTCCCCAGATACGCAGTATTTT	CAISESPDTQYF
TRBV5-1	TRBJ1-3	few	-	TGCGCCAGCAGCTTTGGGAGGGGAGCTGGAAACACCATATATTTT	CASSFGRGAGNTIYF
TRBV7-2	TRBJ2-1	few	-	TGTGCCAGCAGCTTAATACTAGACAATGAGCAGTTCTTC	CASSLILDNEQFF
TRBV9	TRBJ2-5	few	-	TGTGCCAGCAGCTCCGGACTTACAGAGACCCAGTACTTC	CASSSGLTETQYF
TRBV6-2/TRBV6-3	TRBJ2-3	-	-	TGTGCCAGCAGCCCACTGGGGGTTCGAGCAGATACGCAGTATTTT	CASSPLGVRADTQYF
TRBV20-1	TRBJ2-2	few	-	TGCAGTGTACCGGACGAGAACACCGGGGAGCTGTTTTTT	CSVPDENTGELFF
TRBV11-3	TRBJ2-1	-	TRBD2	TGTGCCAGCAGCCCGCGTAGCGGGGGGGCCTCCAATGAGCAGTTCTTC	CASSPRSGGASNEQFF
TRBV27	TRBJ2-1	few	TRBD2	TGTGCCAGCAGTCACCTCGCTAGCGGGGTTTGGAATGAGCAGTTCTTC	CASSHLASGVWNEQFF
TRBV11-2	TRBJ2-7	-	TRBD1	TGTGCCAGCAGCCCGATCAATCACAGGGGTCGGGATTACGAGCAGTACTTC	CASSPINHRGRDYEQYF
TRBV28	TRBJ1-2	-	-	TGTGCCAGCACCTCCGGGGCAGCCGGGGGAGGCTACACCTTC	CASTSGAAGGGYTF
TRBV7-3	TRBJ1-1	many	-	TGTGCCAGAGCCTGGGGTCTGAACACTGAAGCTTTCTTT	CARAWGLNTEAFF
TRBV19	TRBJ1-5	few	TRBD1	TGTGCCAGTAGTATAGTCACAGGGGTTCAGCCCCAGCATTTT	CASSIVTGVQPQHF
TRBV5-1	TRBJ1-1	-	TRBD1	TGCGCCAGCGGCGAGGGACAGGGTGGCACTGAAGCTTTCTTT	CASGEGQGGTEAFF
TRBV27	TRBJ1-5	few	-	TGTGCCAGCAGTTTAAATGTCAATCAGCCCCAGCATTTT	CASSLNVNQPQHF
TRBV5-6	TRBJ2-7	-	-	TGTGCCAGCACCCGGGCTGGGGCCTACGAGCAGTACTTC	CASTRAGAYEQYF
TRBV6-2/TRBV6-3	TRBJ2-4	-	-	TGTGCCAGCGGAACTTGGGAAGCGGGCGCCATTCAGTACTTC	CASGTWEAGAIQYF
TRBV28	TRBJ2-2	-	TRBD2	TGTGCCAGCACCTCGTCGGGGGGGGCCGACGGGGAGCTGTTTTTT	CASTSSGGADGELFF
TRBV11-2	TRBJ1-3	-	-	TGTGCCAGCAGCTTAGTAGTAGCTAGCTCTGGAAACACCATATATTTT	CASSLVVASSGNTIYF
TRBV4-3	TRBJ1-4	few	TRBD1	TGCGCCAGCAGCCAGATGACAGGGGCCGAAAAACTGTTTTTT	CASSQMTGAEKLFF
TRBV7-9	TRBJ1-1	few	TRBD1	TGTGCCAGCAGCGCGGGACAGGGCCAAGCTTTCTTT	CASSAGQGQAFF
TRBV9	TRBJ2-3	-	TRBD2	TGTGCCAGCAGCGTAGAAAGCGGGGGGGCCCCTGCAGATACGCAGTATTTT	CASSVESGGAPADTQYF
TRBV6-2/TRBV6-3	TRBJ1-1	-	-	TGTGCCAGCAGTCCCCGGACCCTGAACACTGAAGCTTTCTTT	CASSPRTLNTEAFF
TRBV2	TRBJ1-5	few	-	TGTGCCAGCAGTGGGGGGGGCCAGCCCCAGCATTTT	CASSGGGQPQHF
TRBV7-7	TRBJ2-5	-	-	TGTGCTAACAGCTTAGAGCCGCTGTCGAGGGAGACCCAGTACTTC	CANSLEPLSRETQYF
TRBV20-1	TRBJ1-6	few	-	TGCAGTGCTAGCGGGGGGGTCTATAATTCACCCCTCCACTTT	CSASGGVYNSPLHF
TRBV20-1	TRBJ2-1	-	TRBD2	TGCAGTGCTAGACCCGGACTAGCGGGAGCTTTTGAGCAGTTCTTC	CSARPGLAGAFEQFF
TRBV7-2	TRBJ2-5	once	-	TGTGCCAGCAGCTTTGGAGGGCCGGGCGAGACCCAGTACTTC	CASSFGGPGETQYF